This T cell receptor beta chain originates from a study of blood T cell repertoires in COVID-19. Study summary: The United States, Italy and Spain were the sources of the acute and convalescent COVID-19 samples. T cells, B-cell-depleted T cells, or PBMCs provided the cDNA or gDNA that served as material.

The CDR3 extends over 16 amino acids. V was cut by 0 bases and J by 8 bases, with 19 bases left in between. Germline V gives CDR1 SEHNR, CDR2 FQNEAQ (reference sequence). Source study methods: Amplification of reference gene primers provided the estimated nucleated cell counts. TCRdb's table, derived via immunoSEQ multiplex PCR, lists solely in-frame clones and lacks some. V, J and clone size are taken as reported in that table, and D and trimming were inferred from the DNA itself. The sample lists a few hundred thousand clones, roughly four fifths occurring once. The receptor comes from a woman in her sixties with acute or convalescent COVID-19. The V call is TRBV7-9, the J call TRBJ1-2; D gene unclear. The sequenced sample was peripheral blood. This CDR3 is CASSLAGWRSLGGYTF. The CDR3 bases are TGTGCCAGCAGCTTAGCGGGGTGGAGGAGCCTGGGGGGCTACACCTTC.